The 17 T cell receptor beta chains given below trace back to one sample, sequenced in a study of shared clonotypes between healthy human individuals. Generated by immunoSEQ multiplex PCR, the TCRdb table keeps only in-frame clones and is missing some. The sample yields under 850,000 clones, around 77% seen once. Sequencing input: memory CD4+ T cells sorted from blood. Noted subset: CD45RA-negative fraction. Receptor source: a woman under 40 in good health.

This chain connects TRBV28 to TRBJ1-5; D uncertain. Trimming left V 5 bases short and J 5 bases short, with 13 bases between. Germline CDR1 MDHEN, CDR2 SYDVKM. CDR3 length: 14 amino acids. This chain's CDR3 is CASSPGPSDQPQHF. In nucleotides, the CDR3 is TGTGCCAGCAGTCCTGGTCCCTCCGATCAGCCCCAGCATTTT. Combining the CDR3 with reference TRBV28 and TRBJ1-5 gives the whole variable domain DVKVTQSSRYLVKRTGEKVFLECVQDMDHENMFWYRQDPGLGLRLIYFSYDVKMKEKGDIPEGYSVSREKKERFSLILESASTNQTSMYLCASSPGPSDQPQHFGDGTRLSIL.

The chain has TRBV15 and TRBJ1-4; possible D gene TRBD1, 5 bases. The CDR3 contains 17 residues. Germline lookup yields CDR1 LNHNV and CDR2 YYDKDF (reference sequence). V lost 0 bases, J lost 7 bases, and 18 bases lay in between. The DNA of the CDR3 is TGTGCCACCAGCAGAGATCATTTGGGCCTGGGGGTTGAAAAACTGTTTTTT. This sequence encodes CATSRDHLGLGVEKLFF.

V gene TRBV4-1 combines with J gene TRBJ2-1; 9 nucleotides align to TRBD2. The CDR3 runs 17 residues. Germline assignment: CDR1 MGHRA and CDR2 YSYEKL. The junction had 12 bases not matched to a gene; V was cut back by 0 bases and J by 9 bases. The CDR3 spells CASSQDPAGGPIREQFF. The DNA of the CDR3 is TGCGCCAGCAGCCAAGATCCGGCGGGAGGGCCTATACGTGAGCAGTTCTTC.

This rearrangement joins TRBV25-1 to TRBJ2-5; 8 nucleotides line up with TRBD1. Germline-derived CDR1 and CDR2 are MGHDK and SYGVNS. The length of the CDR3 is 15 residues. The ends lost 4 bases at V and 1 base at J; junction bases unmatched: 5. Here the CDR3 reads CASSVPGQGQETQYF. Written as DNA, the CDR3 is TGTGCCAGCAGTGTTCCCGGACAGGGCCAAGAGACCCAGTACTTC.

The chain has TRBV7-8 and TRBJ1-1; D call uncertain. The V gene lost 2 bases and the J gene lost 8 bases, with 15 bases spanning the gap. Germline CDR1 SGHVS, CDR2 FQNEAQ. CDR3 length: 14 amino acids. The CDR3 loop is CASSLIPLSPEAFF. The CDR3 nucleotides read TGTGCCAGCAGCTTAATCCCTTTAAGCCCGGAAGCTTTCTTT. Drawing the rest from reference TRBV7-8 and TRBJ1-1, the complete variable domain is GAGVSQSPRYKVAKRGQDVALRCDPISGHVSLFWYQQALGQGPEFLTYFQNEAQLDKSGLPSDRFFAERPEGSVSTLKIQRTQQEDSAVYLCASSLIPLSPEAFFGQGTRLTVV.

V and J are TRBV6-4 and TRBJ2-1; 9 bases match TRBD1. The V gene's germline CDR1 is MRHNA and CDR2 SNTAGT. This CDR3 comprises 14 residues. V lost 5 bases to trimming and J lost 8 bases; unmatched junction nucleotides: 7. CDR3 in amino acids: CASSRDRVLDEQFF. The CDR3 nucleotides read TGTGCCAGCAGTCGGGACAGGGTTCTTGATGAGCAGTTCTTC.

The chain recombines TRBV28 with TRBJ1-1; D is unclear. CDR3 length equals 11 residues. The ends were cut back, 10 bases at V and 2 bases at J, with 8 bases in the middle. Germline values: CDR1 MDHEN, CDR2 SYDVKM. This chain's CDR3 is CATNVNTEAFF. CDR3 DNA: TGTGCCACCAACGTAAACACTGAAGCTTTCTTT.

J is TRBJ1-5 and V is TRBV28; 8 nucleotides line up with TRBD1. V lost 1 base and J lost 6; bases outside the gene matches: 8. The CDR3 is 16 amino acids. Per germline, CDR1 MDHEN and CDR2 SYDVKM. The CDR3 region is CASSLSVQGAGQPQHF. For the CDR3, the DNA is TGTGCCAGCAGTTTATCGGTGCAGGGGGCAGGTCAGCCCCAGCATTTT. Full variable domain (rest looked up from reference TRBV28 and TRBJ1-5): DVKVTQSSRYLVKRTGEKVFLECVQDMDHENMFWYRQDPGLGLRLIYFSYDVKMKEKGDIPEGYSVSREKKERFSLILESASTNQTSMYLCASSLSVQGAGQPQHFGDGTRLSIL.

CDR3 sequence reads: CASSSSQTGKLNTIYF. The CDR3 region has the DNA TGTGCCAGCAGTTCCTCTCAGACAGGGAAATTAAACACCATATATTTT. The chain links TRBV6-6 to TRBJ1-3; 7 nucleotides line up with TRBD1. Looked up from germline, CDR1 is MNHNY and CDR2 is SVGAGI (reference sequence). The CDR3 extends over 16 amino acids. The V and J ends lost 4 bases and 6 bases, in that order; junction bases with no gene match: 12.

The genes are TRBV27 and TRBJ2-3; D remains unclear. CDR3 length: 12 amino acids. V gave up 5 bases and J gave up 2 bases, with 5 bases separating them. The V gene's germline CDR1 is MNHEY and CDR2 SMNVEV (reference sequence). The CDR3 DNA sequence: TGTGCCAGCAGTGGCCACACAGATACGCAGTATTTT. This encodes CASSGHTDTQYF.

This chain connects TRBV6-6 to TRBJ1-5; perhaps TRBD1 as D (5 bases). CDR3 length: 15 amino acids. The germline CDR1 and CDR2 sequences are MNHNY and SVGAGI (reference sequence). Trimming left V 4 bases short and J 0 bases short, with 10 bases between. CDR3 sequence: CASSSRQNSNQPQHF. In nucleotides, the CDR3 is TGTGCCAGCAGTTCCCGACAGAATAGCAATCAGCCCCAGCATTTT.

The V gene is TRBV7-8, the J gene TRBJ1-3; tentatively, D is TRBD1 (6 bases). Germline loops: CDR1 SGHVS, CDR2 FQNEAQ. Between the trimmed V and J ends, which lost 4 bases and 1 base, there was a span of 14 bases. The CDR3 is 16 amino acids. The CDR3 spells CASSSYRVPSGNTIYF. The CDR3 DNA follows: TGTGCCAGCAGCTCATACAGGGTGCCGTCTGGAAACACCATATATTTT.

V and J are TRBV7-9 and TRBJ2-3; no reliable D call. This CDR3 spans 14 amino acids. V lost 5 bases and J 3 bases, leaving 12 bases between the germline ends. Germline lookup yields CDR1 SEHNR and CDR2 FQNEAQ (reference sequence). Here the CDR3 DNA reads TGTGCCAGCAGCCGCGATATGCGTACAGATACGCAGTATTTT. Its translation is CASSRDMRTDTQYF.

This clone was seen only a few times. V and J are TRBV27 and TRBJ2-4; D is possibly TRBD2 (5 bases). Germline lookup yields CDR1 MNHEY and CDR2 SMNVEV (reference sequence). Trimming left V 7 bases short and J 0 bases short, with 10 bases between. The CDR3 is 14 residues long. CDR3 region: CASKSGVAKNIQYF. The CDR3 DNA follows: TGTGCCAGCAAATCCGGGGTAGCCAAAAACATTCAGTACTTC.

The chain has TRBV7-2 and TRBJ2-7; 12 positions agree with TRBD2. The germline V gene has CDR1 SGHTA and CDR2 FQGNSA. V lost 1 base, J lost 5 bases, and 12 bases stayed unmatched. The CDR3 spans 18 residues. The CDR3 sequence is CASSLGTLAGGPNDEQYF. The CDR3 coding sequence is TGTGCCAGCAGCTTAGGGACGCTAGCGGGAGGGCCCAATGACGAGCAGTACTTC. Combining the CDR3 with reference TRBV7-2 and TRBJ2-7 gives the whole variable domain GAGVSQSPSNKVTEKGKDVELRCDPISGHTALYWYRQSLGQGLEFLIYFQGNSAPDKSGLPSDRFSAERTGGSVSTLTIQRTQQEDSAVYLCASSLGTLAGGPNDEQYFGPGTRLTVT.

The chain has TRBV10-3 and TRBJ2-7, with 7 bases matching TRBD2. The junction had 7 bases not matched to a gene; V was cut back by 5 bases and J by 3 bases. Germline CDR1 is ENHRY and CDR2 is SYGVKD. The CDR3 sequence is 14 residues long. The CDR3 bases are TGTGCCATCAGTATGGGGGGGACCGGCTACGAGCAGTACTTC. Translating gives CAISMGGTGYEQYF.

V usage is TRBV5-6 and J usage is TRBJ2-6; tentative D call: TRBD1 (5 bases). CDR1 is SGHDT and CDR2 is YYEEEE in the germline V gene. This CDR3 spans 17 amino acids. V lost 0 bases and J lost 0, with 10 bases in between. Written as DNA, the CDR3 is TGTGCCAGCAGCTTGGCCGCGGACACCTCTGGGGCCAACGTCCTGACTTTC. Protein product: CASSLAADTSGANVLTF.